The rows below give T cell receptor beta chains drawn from one sample of a study of blood T cell repertoires in COVID-19. The data were produced by immunoSEQ multiplex PCR, yet TCRdb's version contains in-frame clones alone and is incomplete. The table includes 430,000 or so clones, about 90% detected once. Input material: peripheral blood. These receptors originate from a man aged 18-30 years with COVID-19, enrolled during active disease. Each CDR3 is given with its conserved first and last residue. A D gene is named only where the DNA matches it firmly. The size entry is marked missing in some rows and otherwise reads once, few, many or a size class.

>-|TRBD1|TRBJ2-7|TRBV7-6
CASSPRDSEYEQYF
TGTGCCAGCAGCCCTCGGGACAGCGAGTACGAGCAGTACTTC
>-|TRBD1|TRBJ2-7|TRBV27
CASSPYRGQDEQYF
TGTGCCAGCAGTCCCTACAGGGGTCAAGACGAGCAGTACTTC
>many|-|TRBJ1-2|TRBV2
CASTNRQTNYGYTF
TGTGCCAGCACCAACAGGCAAACTAACTATGGCTACACCTTC
>few|-|TRBJ1-6|TRBV27
CASSFGRGDNSPLHF
TGTGCCAGCAGTTTTGGCAGGGGAGATAATTCACCCCTCCACTTT
>once|TRBD1|TRBJ2-7|TRBV18
CASSQTGNEQYF
TGTGCCAGCTCACAGACAGGGAACGAGCAGTACTTC
>-|-|TRBJ1-3|TRBV7-8
CASSYSKGNTIYF
TGTGCCAGCAGCTACTCCAAGGGAAACACCATATATTTT
>-|-|TRBJ2-1|TRBV6-6
CASSRTDRDPYNEQFF
TGTGCCAGCAGTCGAACCGACAGAGACCCCTACAATGAGCAGTTCTTC
>-|TRBD1|TRBJ1-5|TRBV19
CASQRSTGEGNQPQHF
TGTGCCAGCCAAAGATCCACAGGGGAAGGCAATCAGCCCCAGCATTTT
>-|-|TRBJ2-7|TRBV4-1
CASSQDFIQGYEQYF
TGCGCCAGCAGCCAAGACTTCATCCAGGGCTACGAGCAGTACTTC
>-|TRBD1|TRBJ2-7|TRBV6-5
CAVAQGWDEQYF
TGTGCCGTCGCACAGGGGTGGGACGAGCAGTACTTC
>-|TRBD1|TRBJ2-7|TRBV27
CASSWGRGNYEQYF
TGTGCCAGCAGTTGGGGCAGGGGGAACTACGAGCAGTACTTC
>-|-|TRBJ1-1|TRBV14
CASSQTRLPKVDEAFF
TGTGCCAGCAGCCAGACACGGCTGCCTAAAGTAGATGAAGCTTTCTTT
>-|-|TRBJ1-5|TRBV7-9
CASSPQGTNQPQHF
TGTGCCAGCAGCCCCCAGGGGACAAATCAGCCCCAGCATTTT
>-|-|TRBJ1-5|TRBV6-5
CASSYRWGRGQPQHF
TGTGCCAGCAGTTACCGGTGGGGCAGGGGACAGCCCCAGCATTTT
>-|-|TRBJ2-7|TRBV19
CASTTGASGLKQYF
TGTGCCAGTACCACCGGGGCCAGCGGGCTCAAGCAGTACTTC
>-|-|TRBJ2-1|TRBV7-6
CASSLNTNALAPNEQFF
TGTGCCAGCAGCTTAAATACAAACGCTCTTGCCCCTAATGAGCAGTTCTTC
>-|-|TRBJ1-5|TRBV6-4
CASRGGSNPDQPQHF
TGTGCCAGCAGGGGGGGGTCCAATCCAGATCAGCCCCAGCATTTT
>-|-|TRBJ1-6|TRBV5-1
CASTPANNSPLHF
TGCGCCAGCACCCCTGCGAATAATTCACCCCTCCACTTT
>once|TRBD1|TRBJ1-2|TRBV19
CASSIGPTGAEGYGYTF
TGTGCCAGTAGTATAGGCCCGACAGGGGCGGAAGGCTATGGCTACACCTTC
>-|TRBD1|TRBJ2-1|TRBV2
CASRQGSSYNEQFF
TGTGCCAGCCGACAGGGAAGCTCCTACAATGAGCAGTTCTTC
>-|-|TRBJ1-6|TRBV4-1
CASSSTTGISPLHF
TGCGCCAGCAGCAGCACAACAGGGATTTCACCCCTCCACTTT
>-|TRBD1|TRBJ1-1|TRBV5-5
CASSWGQMNTEAFF
TGTGCCAGCAGCTGGGGACAGATGAACACTGAAGCTTTCTTT
>-|TRBD1|TRBJ2-1|TRBV11-1
CASSLRGGSYNEQFF
TGTGCCAGCAGCTTAAGAGGGGGCAGTTACAATGAGCAGTTCTTC
>-|TRBD1|TRBJ2-5|TRBV12-5
CASGWGTAESQETQYF
TGTGCTAGTGGCTGGGGGACAGCAGAATCACAAGAGACCCAGTACTTC
>-|TRBD2|TRBJ2-1|TRBV3-1/TRBV3-2
CASSLTSGGANEQFF
TGTGCCAGCAGCCTAACTAGCGGGGGGGCCAATGAGCAGTTCTTC
>-|-|TRBJ2-1|TRBV6-5
CASSHSDNEQFF
TGTGCCAGCAGCCATAGCGACAATGAGCAGTTCTTC
>-|-|TRBJ1-1|TRBV2
CASSVLADTEAFF
TGTGCCAGCAGTGTATTAGCTGACACTGAAGCTTTCTTT
>-|TRBD1|TRBJ2-2|TRBV2
CASSDAGTANTGELFF
TGTGCCAGCAGTGATGCCGGGACAGCGAACACCGGGGAGCTGTTTTTT
>-|-|TRBJ1-6|TRBV14
CASSQIQGPSPLHF
TGTGCCAGCAGCCAAATACAGGGTCCCTCACCCCTCCACTTT
>-|-|TRBJ2-7|TRBV3-1/TRBV3-2
CASSPTLGGMQQYF
TGTGCCAGCAGTCCTACGCTTGGGGGGATGCAGCAGTACTTC
>-|-|TRBJ1-3|TRBV5-5
CASSLGTTGSSGNTIYF
TGTGCCAGCAGCTTGGGTACTACAGGGAGCTCTGGAAACACCATATATTTT
>-|TRBD2|TRBJ2-3|TRBV2
CASSGSSGSTDTQYF
TGTGCCAGCAGTGGATCTAGCGGGAGTACAGATACGCAGTATTTT
>-|-|TRBJ2-1|TRBV28
CASSSGGTERYGEQFF
TGTGCCAGCAGTTCGGGGGGGACAGAGAGGTACGGTGAGCAGTTCTTC
>-|-|TRBJ1-2|TRBV6-5
CASSYADGGYGYTF
TGTGCCAGCAGTTACGCGGACGGAGGGTATGGCTACACCTTC
>-|-|TRBJ1-1|TRBV20-1
CSARLAGKAFF
TGCAGTGCTAGACTCGCCGGGAAAGCTTTCTTT
>-|TRBD1|TRBJ1-1|TRBV7-8
CASSPGDREAFF
TGTGCCAGCAGCCCAGGGGACAGGGAAGCTTTCTTT
>once|TRBD1|TRBJ1-2|TRBV7-9
CASSTTDRGYDGYTF
TGTGCCAGCAGCACAACGGACAGGGGATACGATGGCTACACCTTC
>-|-|TRBJ2-1|TRBV9
CASSRDTYNEQFF
TGTGCCAGCAGCCGGGACACCTACAATGAGCAGTTCTTC
>-|TRBD1|TRBJ1-1|TRBV7-8
CASSFGTGTTEAFF
TGTGCCAGCAGCTTCGGGACAGGGACCACTGAAGCTTTCTTT
>once|TRBD2|TRBJ2-5|TRBV29-1
CSVTSGGPQETQYF
TGCAGCGTCACTAGCGGGGGGCCCCAAGAGACCCAGTACTTC
>-|TRBD1|TRBJ2-2|TRBV5-5
CASSLSTGGTGELFF
TGTGCCAGCAGCTTGAGCACAGGGGGAACCGGGGAGCTGTTTTTT
>few|-|TRBJ2-7|TRBV9
CASSVDGRAYEQYF
TGTGCCAGCAGCGTAGACGGGAGAGCGTACGAGCAGTACTTC
>-|-|TRBJ2-1|TRBV20-1
CSARDMREQFF
TGCAGTGCTAGAGATATGAGGGAGCAGTTCTTC
>once|-|TRBJ1-2|TRBV6-5
CASSYSQGRRYTF
TGTGCCAGCAGTTACAGCCAGGGTCGCCGCTACACCTTC